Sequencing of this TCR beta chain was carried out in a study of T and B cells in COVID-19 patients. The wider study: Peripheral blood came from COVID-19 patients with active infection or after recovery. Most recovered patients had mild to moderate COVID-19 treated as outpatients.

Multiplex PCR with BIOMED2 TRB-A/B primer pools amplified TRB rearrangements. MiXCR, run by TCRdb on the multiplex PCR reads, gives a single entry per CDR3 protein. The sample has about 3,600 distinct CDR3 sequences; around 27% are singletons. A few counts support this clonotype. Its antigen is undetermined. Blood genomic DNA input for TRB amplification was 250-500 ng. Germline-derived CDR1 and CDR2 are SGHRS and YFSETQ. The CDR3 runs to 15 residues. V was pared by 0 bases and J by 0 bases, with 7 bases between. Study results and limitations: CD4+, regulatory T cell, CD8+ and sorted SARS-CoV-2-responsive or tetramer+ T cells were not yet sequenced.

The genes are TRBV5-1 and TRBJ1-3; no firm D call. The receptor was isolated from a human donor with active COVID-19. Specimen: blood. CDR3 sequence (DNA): TGCGCCAGCAGCTTGGCGGGTAGCTCTGGAAACACCATATATTTT. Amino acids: CASSLAGSSGNTIYF.